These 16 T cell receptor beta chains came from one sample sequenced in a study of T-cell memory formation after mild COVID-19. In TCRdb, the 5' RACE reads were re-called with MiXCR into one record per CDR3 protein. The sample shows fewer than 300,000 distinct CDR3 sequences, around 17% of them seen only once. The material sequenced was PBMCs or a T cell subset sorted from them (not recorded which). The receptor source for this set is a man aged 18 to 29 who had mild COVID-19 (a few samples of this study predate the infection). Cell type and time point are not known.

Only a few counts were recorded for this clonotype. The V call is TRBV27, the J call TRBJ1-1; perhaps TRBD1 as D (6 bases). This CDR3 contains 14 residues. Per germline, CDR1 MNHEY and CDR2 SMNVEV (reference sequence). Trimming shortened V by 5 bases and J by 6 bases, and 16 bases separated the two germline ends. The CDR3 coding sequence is TGTGCCAGCAGTGGGTGGGGGGCCGGCGCTGAAGCTTTCTTT. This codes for CASSGWGAGAEAFF.

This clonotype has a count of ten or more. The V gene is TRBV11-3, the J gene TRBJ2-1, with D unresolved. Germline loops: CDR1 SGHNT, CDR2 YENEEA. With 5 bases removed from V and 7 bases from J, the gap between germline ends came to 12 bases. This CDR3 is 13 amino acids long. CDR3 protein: CASSPSGWNEQFF. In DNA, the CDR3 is TGTGCCAGCAGCCCCTCCGGGTGGAATGAGCAGTTCTTC.

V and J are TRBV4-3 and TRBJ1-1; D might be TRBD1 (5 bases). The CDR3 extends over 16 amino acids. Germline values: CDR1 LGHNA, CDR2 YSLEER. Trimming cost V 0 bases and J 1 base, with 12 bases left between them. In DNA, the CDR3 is TGCGCCAGCAGCCAAGATTCTGGTGGGGGGAACACTGAAGCTTTCTTT. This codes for CASSQDSGGGNTEAFF.

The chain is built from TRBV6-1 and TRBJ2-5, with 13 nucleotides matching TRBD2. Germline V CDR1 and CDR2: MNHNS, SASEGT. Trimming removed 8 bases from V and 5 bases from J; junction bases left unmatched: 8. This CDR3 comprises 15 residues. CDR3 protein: CASCRTSGGAETQYF. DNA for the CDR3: TGTGCCAGCTGCAGAACTAGCGGGGGGGCCGAGACCCAGTACTTC.

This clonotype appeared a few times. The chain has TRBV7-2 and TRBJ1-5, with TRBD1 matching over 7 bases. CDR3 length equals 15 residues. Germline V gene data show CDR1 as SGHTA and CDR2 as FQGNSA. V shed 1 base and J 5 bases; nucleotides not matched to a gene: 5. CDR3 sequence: CASSLDRDRHQPQHF. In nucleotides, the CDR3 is TGTGCCAGCAGCTTAGACCGGGACAGACATCAGCCCCAGCATTTT. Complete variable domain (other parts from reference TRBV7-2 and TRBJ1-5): GAGVSQSPSNKVTEKGKDVELRCDPISGHTALYWYRQSLGQGLEFLIYFQGNSAPDKSGLPSDRFSAERTGGSVSTLTIQRTQQEDSAVYLCASSLDRDRHQPQHFGDGTRLSIL.

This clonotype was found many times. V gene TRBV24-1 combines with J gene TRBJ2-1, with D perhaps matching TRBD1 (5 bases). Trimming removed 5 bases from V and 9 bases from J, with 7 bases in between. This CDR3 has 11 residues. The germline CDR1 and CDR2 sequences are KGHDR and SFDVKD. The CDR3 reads CATSATGEQFF. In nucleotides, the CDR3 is TGTGCCACCAGTGCTACAGGTGAGCAGTTCTTC.

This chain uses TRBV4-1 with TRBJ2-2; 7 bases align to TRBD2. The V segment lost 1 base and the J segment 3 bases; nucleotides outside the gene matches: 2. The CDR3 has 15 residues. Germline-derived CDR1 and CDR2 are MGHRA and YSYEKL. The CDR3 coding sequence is TGCGCCAGCAGCCAAGCGGGGGGTTACACCGGGGAGCTGTTTTTT. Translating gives CASSQAGGYTGELFF.

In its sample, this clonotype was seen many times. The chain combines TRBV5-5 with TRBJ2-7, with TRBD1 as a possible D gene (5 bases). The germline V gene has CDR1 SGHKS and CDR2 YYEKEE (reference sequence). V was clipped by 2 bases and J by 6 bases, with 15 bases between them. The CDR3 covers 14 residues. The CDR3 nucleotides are TGTGCCAGCAGCTTACGGGCAGGGTCAGGCGAGCAGTACTTC. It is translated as CASSLRAGSGEQYF. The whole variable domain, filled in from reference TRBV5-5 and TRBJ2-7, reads DAGVTQSPTHLIKTRGQQVTLRCSPISGHKSVSWYQQVLGQGPQFIFQYYEKEERGRGNFPDRFSARQFPNYSSELNVNALLLGDSALYLCASSLRAGSGEQYFGPGTRLTVT.

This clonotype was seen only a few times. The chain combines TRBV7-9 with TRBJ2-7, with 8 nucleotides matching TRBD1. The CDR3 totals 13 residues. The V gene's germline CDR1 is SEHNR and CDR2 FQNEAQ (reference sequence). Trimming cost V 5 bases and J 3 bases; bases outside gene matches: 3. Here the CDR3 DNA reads TGTGCCAGCAGCCCCGGGACAGGCTACGAGCAGTACGTC. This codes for CASSPGTGYEQYV.

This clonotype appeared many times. CDR3 region: CASSLRVGSGRYNEQFF. CDR3 nucleotides: TGTGCCAGCAGCTTAAGGGTTGGATCGGGACGATACAATGAGCAGTTCTTC. The chain recombines TRBV11-2 with TRBJ2-1; either TRBD1 or TRBD2 may fit D (5 bases each). Germline values: CDR1 SGHAT, CDR2 FQNNGV. Trimming shortened V by 2 bases and J by 4 bases, and 18 bases separated the two germline ends. The length of the CDR3 is 17 residues.

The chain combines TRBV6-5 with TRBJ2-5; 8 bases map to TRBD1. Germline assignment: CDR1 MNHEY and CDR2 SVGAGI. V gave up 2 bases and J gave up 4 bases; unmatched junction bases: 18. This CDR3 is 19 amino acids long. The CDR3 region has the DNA TGTGCCAGCAGTTACGGATTGGGCCAGGGGGCGCAGGGGGGAGAGACCCAGTACTTC. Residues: CASSYGLGQGAQGGETQYF.

The CDR3 region is CASSFGGVPSTDTQYF. The CDR3 nucleotides are TGTGCCAGCAGTTTCGGTGGGGTCCCTAGCACAGATACGCAGTATTTT. V and J are TRBV27 and TRBJ2-3, with D unclear. Trimming removed 3 bases at V and 0 bases at J, with 13 bases between. Germline V gene lookup returns CDR1 MNHEY and CDR2 SMNVEV (reference sequence). The CDR3 is 16 amino acids.

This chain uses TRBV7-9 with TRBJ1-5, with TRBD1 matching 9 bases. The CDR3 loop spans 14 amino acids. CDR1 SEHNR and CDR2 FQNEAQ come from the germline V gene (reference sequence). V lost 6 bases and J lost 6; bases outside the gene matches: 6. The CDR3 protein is CASSPGTGSQPQHF. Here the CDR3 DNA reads TGTGCCAGCAGTCCTGGGACAGGGAGTCAGCCCCAGCATTTT. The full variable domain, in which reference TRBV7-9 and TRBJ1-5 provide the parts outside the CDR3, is DTGVSQNPRHKITKRGQNVTFRCDPISEHNRLYWYRQTLGQGPEFLTYFQNEAQLEKSRLLSDRFSAERPKGSFSTLEIQRTEQGDSAMYLCASSPGTGSQPQHFGDGTRLSIL.

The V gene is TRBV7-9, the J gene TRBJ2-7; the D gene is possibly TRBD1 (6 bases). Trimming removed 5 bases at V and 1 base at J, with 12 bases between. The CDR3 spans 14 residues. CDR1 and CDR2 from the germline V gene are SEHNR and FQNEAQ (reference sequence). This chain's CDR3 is CASSRQQGSYEQYV. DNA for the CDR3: TGTGCCAGCAGCCGTCAACAGGGATCCTACGAGCAGTACGTC.

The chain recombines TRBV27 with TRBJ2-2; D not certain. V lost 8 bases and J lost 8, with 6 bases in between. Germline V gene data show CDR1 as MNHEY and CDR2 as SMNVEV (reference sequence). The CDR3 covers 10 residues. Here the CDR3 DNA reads TGTGCCAGCGGATCGGGGGAGCTGTTTTTT. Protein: CASGSGELFF.

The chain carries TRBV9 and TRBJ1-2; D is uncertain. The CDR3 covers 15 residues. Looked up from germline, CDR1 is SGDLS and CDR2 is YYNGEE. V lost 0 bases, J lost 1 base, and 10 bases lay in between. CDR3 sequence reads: CASSVGLGNNYGYTF. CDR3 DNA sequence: TGTGCCAGCAGCGTAGGATTGGGGAATAACTATGGCTACACCTTC.